These 9 T cell receptor beta chains share one sample of origin, sequenced in a study of T cells in Graves' hyperthyroidism and ophthalmopathy. The investigators amplified TCR beta CDR3 regions from RNA transcripts. The TCR CDR3 was amplified in a first-round RT-PCR using the HTBI primer set. Each CDR3 protein gets one entry after TCRdb re-called the multiplex PCR reads with MiXCR. In the table there are hundreds of thousands of distinct CDR3 sequences, roughly a sixth of which are singletons. Sequences were obtained from blood. These receptors were obtained from a woman aged 50 to 60 with Graves' hyperthyroidism that later progressed to Graves' ophthalmopathy.

The table lists this clonotype with a few counts. The chain carries TRBV6-1 and TRBJ2-5; D is undetermined. Germline CDR1 MNHNS, CDR2 SASEGT. The CDR3 extends over 16 amino acids. V was cut by 1 base and J by 1 base, with 13 bases left in between. The chain's CDR3 is CASSEGVTSSQETQYF. CDR3 nucleotides: TGTGCCAGCAGTGAAGGGGTCACATCCTCCCAAGAGACCCAGTACTTC.

The sample holds many counts of this clonotype. This chain uses TRBV12-3 or TRBV12-4 with TRBJ1-2; 9 bases are a match to TRBD1. The CDR3 covers 14 residues. The ends lost 3 bases at V and 7 bases at J; junction bases unmatched: 6. The CDR3 DNA sequence: TGTGCCAGCAGTTTCGCACAGGGGGCGCGTGGCTACACCTTC. Protein product: CASSFAQGARGYTF.

This clonotype appeared a few times. CDR3 sequence reads: CASSRRTDGGTDTQYF. The CDR3 DNA reads TGTGCCAGCAGCCGAAGGACAGACGGAGGCACAGATACGCAGTATTTT. This rearrangement joins TRBV14 to TRBJ2-3, with a weak D call TRBD1 (6 bases). The CDR3 loop spans 16 amino acids. CDR1 and CDR2 from the germline V gene are SGHDN and FVKESK. Trimming stripped 4 bases from V and 1 base from J, with 15 bases between. The complete variable domain, with remaining parts taken from reference TRBV14 and TRBJ2-3, reads EAGVTQFPSHSVIEKGQTVTLRCDPISGHDNLYWYRRVMGKEIKFLLHFVKESKQDESGMPNNRFLAERTGGTYSTLKVQPAELEDSGVYFCASSRRTDGGTDTQYFGPGTRLTVL.

The chain recombines TRBV2 with TRBJ2-2; 10 positions match TRBD2. The CDR3 totals 15 residues. The germline V gene encodes CDR1 SNHLY and CDR2 FYNNEI. Trimming cost V 6 bases and J 4 bases; bases outside gene matches: 5. The DNA of the CDR3 is TGTGCCAGCAGGAAACTAGCGGGGTCCACCGGGGAGCTGTTTTTT. Translated, it gives CASRKLAGSTGELFF.

This chain uses TRBV12-5 with TRBJ2-2; 7 positions agree with TRBD2. In germline, CDR1 is LGHNT, CDR2 FRNRAP. The CDR3 covers 12 residues. V lost 6 bases, J lost 6 bases, and 1 base stayed unmatched. CDR3 in DNA: TGTGCTAGTGGGACTAGCTCCGGGGAGCTGTTTTTT. It yields the protein CASGTSSGELFF.

The genes are TRBV30 and TRBJ2-6; possibly TRBD1 for D (5 bases). Trimming removed 5 bases at V and 4 bases at J, with 12 bases between. Germline V lookup: CDR1 GTSNPN, CDR2 SVGIG (reference sequence). CDR3 length: 14 residues. The CDR3 sequence: CAWDSAAGANVLTF. The DNA of the CDR3 is TGTGCCTGGGACAGTGCTGCGGGGGCCAACGTCCTGACTTTC.

The gene calls are TRBV10-1 and TRBJ2-7, with D possibly being TRBD1 or TRBD2 (5 bases each). Germline V gene lookup returns CDR1 WNHNN and CDR2 SYGVQD (reference sequence). V gave up 2 bases and J gave up 0 bases, with 11 bases separating them. This CDR3 has 15 residues. In DNA form, the CDR3 reads TGCGCCAGCAGTGAGGGGGGTGCTAGCTCCTACGAGCAGTACTTC. Translating it yields CASSEGGASSYEQYF.

This chain joins TRBV6-2 or TRBV6-3 and TRBJ2-1; 8 bases map to TRBD2. There are 16 residues in the CDR3. J was trimmed by 7 bases and V by 0 bases; bases with no gene match: 8. From germline, CDR1 is MNHEY and CDR2 SVGEGT. The DNA of the CDR3 is TGTGCCAGCAGTTACTCTACGGGGGGGACGGTGAATGAGCAGTTCTTC. The encoded protein is CASSYSTGGTVNEQFF.

The rearrangement uses TRBV9 and TRBJ2-5; no firm D call. V lost 0 bases and J 5 bases, leaving 11 bases between the germline ends. The CDR3 extends over 14 amino acids. Germline assignment: CDR1 SGDLS and CDR2 YYNGEE. Here the CDR3 DNA reads TGTGCCAGCAGCGTAGATGGGTTCTGGGAGACCCAGTACTTC. Protein sequence: CASSVDGFWETQYF.